This is a list of T cell receptor beta chains from one sample in a study of human CD4 T cells and Enterobacteriaceae. The protocol was immunoSEQ multiplex PCR, while the TCRdb copy is restricted to in-frame clones and leaves out a portion. This repertoire shows about 740 clones, about 39% found once; its top ten account for less than 30%. Sample: bacteria-reactive CD4+ T cells grown in culture. Every receptor here comes from a human donor in good health. Both conserved end residues are trimmed from each CDR3. The order of the fields is D gene, J gene, V gene, CDR3 protein. The D gene is left open where the match is weak.

D gene: NA; J gene: TRBJ2-2; V gene: TRBV9; CDR3 protein: ASSVTTNTGELF
D gene: TRBD2; J gene: TRBJ2-5; V gene: TRBV18; CDR3 protein: ASSPGIAGGRQETQY
D gene: TRBD2; J gene: TRBJ2-1; V gene: TRBV11-3; CDR3 protein: ASSLAGTSGGPKANEQF
D gene: NA; J gene: TRBJ1-2; V gene: TRBV4-2; CDR3 protein: ASSLEGSRAGYT
D gene: NA; J gene: TRBJ2-2; V gene: TRBV5-6; CDR3 protein: ASTSVVQNTGELF
D gene: NA; J gene: TRBJ1-1; V gene: TRBV14; CDR3 protein: ASSDKNTEAF
D gene: NA; J gene: TRBJ1-5; V gene: TRBV11-3; CDR3 protein: ASSFFKGGNQPQH
D gene: NA; J gene: TRBJ2-1; V gene: TRBV5-4; CDR3 protein: ASSLGGSRSNEQF
D gene: NA; J gene: TRBJ2-7; V gene: TRBV4-3; CDR3 protein: ASSQSLLGLDEQY
D gene: TRBD2; J gene: TRBJ2-1; V gene: TRBV7-9; CDR3 protein: ASSPRRLADNEQF
D gene: NA; J gene: TRBJ1-1; V gene: TRBV27; CDR3 protein: ASSRLEGYTEAF
D gene: NA; J gene: TRBJ2-2; V gene: TRBV10-3; CDR3 protein: AISESVGATGELF
D gene: TRBD2; J gene: TRBJ2-5; V gene: TRBV11-3; CDR3 protein: ASRRSGGLQETQY
D gene: TRBD1; J gene: TRBJ2-7; V gene: TRBV12-5; CDR3 protein: ASGRQGNHEQY
D gene: NA; J gene: TRBJ2-7; V gene: TRBV7-8; CDR3 protein: ASSSLRRGPYEQY
D gene: NA; J gene: TRBJ2-4; V gene: TRBV7-2; CDR3 protein: ASSLERTVKNIQY
D gene: TRBD2; J gene: TRBJ2-3; V gene: TRBV14; CDR3 protein: ASSQGSQTRSGPSTDTQY
D gene: TRBD1; J gene: TRBJ2-5; V gene: TRBV30; CDR3 protein: AWSGTGSSLETQY
D gene: TRBD2; J gene: TRBJ2-2; V gene: TRBV7-9; CDR3 protein: ASSTGLAGSNTGELF
D gene: TRBD2; J gene: TRBJ2-1; V gene: TRBV7-6; CDR3 protein: ASSPRTSGTAGNEQF
D gene: TRBD1; J gene: TRBJ2-7; V gene: TRBV7-9; CDR3 protein: ASSLDGTAAYEQY
D gene: NA; J gene: TRBJ2-7; V gene: TRBV7-9; CDR3 protein: ASSFGVSYEQY
D gene: TRBD2; J gene: TRBJ2-7; V gene: TRBV7-9; CDR3 protein: ASSSSSGTSYEQY
D gene: NA; J gene: TRBJ2-1; V gene: TRBV2; CDR3 protein: ASRRETRTNEQF
D gene: NA; J gene: TRBJ2-7; V gene: TRBV7-9; CDR3 protein: ASSLGTEITYEQY
D gene: NA; J gene: TRBJ1-2; V gene: TRBV5-4; CDR3 protein: ASSLEGSRAGYT
D gene: TRBD2; J gene: TRBJ2-7; V gene: TRBV5-6; CDR3 protein: ASSFPSGRATPRVEQY
D gene: NA; J gene: TRBJ1-2; V gene: TRBV5-6; CDR3 protein: ASSLGTEVSYGYT
D gene: TRBD1; J gene: TRBJ1-2; V gene: TRBV28; CDR3 protein: ASSSGGYGYT
D gene: NA; J gene: TRBJ1-5; V gene: TRBV7-2; CDR3 protein: ASSFFKGGNQPQH
D gene: TRBD2; J gene: TRBJ2-1; V gene: TRBV7-9; CDR3 protein: ASSPRTSGTAGNEQF
D gene: TRBD2; J gene: TRBJ2-7; V gene: TRBV13; CDR3 protein: ASSSSSGTSYEQY
D gene: TRBD2; J gene: TRBJ2-3; V gene: TRBV4-1; CDR3 protein: ASKARLAGGDTQY
D gene: NA; J gene: TRBJ2-1; V gene: TRBV9; CDR3 protein: ASSPPSLGEQF
D gene: TRBD2; J gene: TRBJ2-7; V gene: TRBV7-2; CDR3 protein: ASSLAGGYEQY
D gene: TRBD2; J gene: TRBJ2-1; V gene: TRBV14; CDR3 protein: ASSQETGLAGMGGEQF
D gene: TRBD2; J gene: TRBJ2-2; V gene: TRBV5-4; CDR3 protein: ASSLSSGLVLSGELF
D gene: NA; J gene: TRBJ1-1; V gene: TRBV7-8; CDR3 protein: ASSLQGYTEAF
D gene: TRBD2; J gene: TRBJ2-7; V gene: TRBV5-6; CDR3 protein: ASSSSSGTSYEQY
D gene: NA; J gene: TRBJ2-7; V gene: TRBV5-4; CDR3 protein: ASSFGVSYEQY
D gene: NA; J gene: TRBJ1-4; V gene: TRBV4-3; CDR3 protein: ASSQGLGNEKLF
D gene: TRBD2; J gene: TRBJ2-1; V gene: TRBV19; CDR3 protein: ASSTPSGRQNNEQF
D gene: NA; J gene: TRBJ1-4; V gene: TRBV7-9; CDR3 protein: ASSLVGGSNEKLF
D gene: NA; J gene: TRBJ1-5; V gene: TRBV7-3; CDR3 protein: ASSLFRGSNQPQH
D gene: NA; J gene: TRBJ1-2; V gene: TRBV4-2; CDR3 protein: ASSLGSIDYT
D gene: TRBD2; J gene: TRBJ2-3; V gene: TRBV5-1; CDR3 protein: ASSPSSGGAVDTQY
D gene: TRBD2; J gene: TRBJ2-7; V gene: TRBV28; CDR3 protein: ASSPAAGEGYEQY
D gene: NA; J gene: TRBJ1-1; V gene: TRBV5-4; CDR3 protein: ASSRGGRPEAF
D gene: NA; J gene: TRBJ2-7; V gene: TRBV5-5; CDR3 protein: ASSSQGPYEQY
D gene: NA; J gene: TRBJ1-2; V gene: TRBV5-3; CDR3 protein: ARVGIVRKTYGYT
D gene: NA; J gene: TRBJ1-1; V gene: TRBV4-1; CDR3 protein: ASSQGQNTEAF
D gene: TRBD2; J gene: TRBJ2-1; V gene: TRBV5-4; CDR3 protein: ASSPRRLADNEQF
D gene: TRBD2; J gene: TRBJ2-7; V gene: TRBV4-1; CDR3 protein: ASSRRGLAGDMRSYEQY
D gene: NA; J gene: TRBJ1-5; V gene: TRBV28; CDR3 protein: ASSLPGGNQPQH
D gene: NA; J gene: TRBJ2-3; V gene: TRBV5-4; CDR3 protein: ASSRGGAGTDTQY
D gene: NA; J gene: TRBJ2-5; V gene: TRBV7-9; CDR3 protein: ASSPGSRETQY
D gene: NA; J gene: TRBJ1-1; V gene: TRBV27; CDR3 protein: ASHPAGGALNTEAF
D gene: NA; J gene: TRBJ2-7; V gene: TRBV4-2; CDR3 protein: ASSQDQSGAYEQY